Presented here are 27 T cell receptor beta chains from one specimen sequenced in a study of T cell changes during pregnancy in multiple sclerosis (dated by TCRdb to between 2017 and 2020). Libraries were constructed by the immunoSEQ multiplex PCR assay. What TCRdb holds here is the immuneACCESS table cut down to in-frame rearrangements. Part of the clones is not present; checked against another copy, under half of the missing clones reflect an unresolved V gene, and the others are unexplained. The sample table holds over 30,000 clones, of which about 90% were seen once. Roughly 3.5% of the sample comes from the top ten. Sequencing used CD8+ T cells from peripheral blood mononuclear cells, obtained in the third trimester of pregnancy. All receptors come from a female donor with multiple sclerosis, enrolled in a pregnancy study.

This clone came up many times. The chain carries TRBV4-2 and TRBJ2-1; 12 bases line up with TRBD2. Germline lookup yields CDR1 LGHNA and CDR2 YNFKEQ. The CDR3 contains 17 residues. Trimming took 3 bases from V and 7 from J; bases not matched to a gene: 10. The CDR3 DNA sequence: TGTGCCAGCAGCCAGGAACCTAGCGGGGGGGCCCTGAATGAGCAGTTCTTC. Its protein product is CASSQEPSGGALNEQFF.

The rearrangement joins TRBV5-3 to TRBJ2-7; D is ambiguous. TRBV5-3 is annotated as an ORF whose role is uncertain. There are 13 residues in the CDR3. Trimming removed 9 bases at V and 6 bases at J, with 19 bases between. CDR3 region: CATDTTYRREQYF. The DNA of the CDR3 is TGTGCCACAGACACCACCTATCGACGCGAGCAGTACTTC.

This clone has only a few counts. The V and J genes are TRBV5-1 and TRBJ1-5, with D possibly matching TRBD1 (5 bases). From germline, CDR1 is SGHRS and CDR2 YFSETQ. The CDR3 is made up of 12 amino acids. V gave up 0 bases and J gave up 10 bases, with 8 bases separating them. CDR3 sequence: CASSLAGGPQHF. The CDR3 nucleotides are TGCGCCAGCAGCTTGGCCGGGGGACCCCAGCATTTT.

Ten or more counts support this clone. The chain recombines TRBV7-9 with TRBJ1-1; no definite D call. Trimming pared 4 bases from V and 7 bases from J, leaving 13 bases between. Germline CDR1 SEHNR, CDR2 FQNEAQ (reference sequence). The length of the CDR3 is 13 residues. The CDR3 DNA is TGTGCCAGCAGCTCCCGGGAAAAGGGTGAAGCTTTCTTT. Translating gives CASSSREKGEAFF.

The chain is built from TRBV9 and TRBJ2-5; TRBD2 agrees at 9 bases. With V trimmed by 5 bases and J by 4 bases, 3 bases remained unmatched. The CDR3 totals 13 residues. Germline CDR1 is SGDLS and CDR2 is YYNGEE. The CDR3 nucleotides are TGTGCCAGCAGTGGAGCGGGGGGAGAGACCCAGTACTTC. Protein sequence: CASSGAGGETQYF.

About this clone: One end of the junction is discordant with germline, which a read error may explain. The V call is TRBV11-2, the J call TRBJ2-3; D is undetermined. CDR1 and CDR2 from the germline V gene are SGHAT and FQNNGV. This CDR3 region has 14 residues. The CDR3 loop is CASSVETSTDTQYF. The DNA for the CDR3 is TGTGCCAGCAGCGTAGAGACTAGCACAGATACGCAGTATTTT.

V is TRBV19 and J is TRBJ2-2, with D possibly being TRBD1 (5 bases). Trimming left V 11 bases short and J 1 base short, with 14 bases between. This CDR3 region has 14 residues. Germline CDR1 is LNHDA and CDR2 is SQIVND (reference sequence). CDR3 in amino acids: CAGRSRENTGELFF. DNA for the CDR3: TGTGCCGGACGGTCCAGGGAGAACACCGGGGAGCTGTTTTTT. Drawing the rest from reference TRBV19 and TRBJ2-2, the complete variable domain is DGGITQSPKYLFRKEGQNVTLSCEQNLNHDAMYWYRQDPGQGLRLIYYSQIVNDFQKGDIAEGYSVSREKKESFPLTVTSAQKNPTAFYLCAGRSRENTGELFFGEGSRLTVL.

The V call is TRBV6-6, the J call TRBJ2-1; D possibly corresponds to TRBD1 (5 bases). V lost 0 bases to trimming and J lost 9 bases, with 6 bases between them. This CDR3 is 12 amino acids long. The germline gives CDR1 MNHNY, CDR2 SVGAGI (reference sequence). CDR3: CASSYSGPEQFF. The CDR3 DNA is TGTGCCAGCAGTTACTCGGGGCCTGAGCAGTTCTTC.

The chain links TRBV13 to TRBJ2-5, with 9 bases that match TRBD1. CDR3 length: 15 residues. The V segment lost 3 bases and the J segment 6 bases; nucleotides outside the gene matches: 8. The germline V gene has CDR1 PRHDT and CDR2 FYEKMQ (reference sequence). CDR3 nucleotide sequence: TGTGCCAGCAGCTTGGGACAGGGAAAAGGGAAGACCCAGTACTTC. It specifies CASSLGQGKGKTQYF.

V and J are TRBV5-8 and TRBJ1-2; no reliable D call. Trimming pared 8 bases from V and 4 bases from J, leaving 12 bases between. Germline CDR1 is SGHTS and CDR2 is YDEGEE. The CDR3 length is 12 residues. CDR3: CASYRLTYGYTF. The CDR3 nucleotides read TGTGCCAGTTACCGACTAACCTATGGCTACACCTTC.

This clone has only a few counts. The chain couples TRBV6-4 to TRBJ2-3; 9 nucleotides align to TRBD2. Trimming removed 3 bases from V and 4 bases from J; junction bases left unmatched: 8. CDR3 size: 16 residues. Germline CDR1 is MRHNA and CDR2 is SNTAGT. The CDR3 DNA reads as TGTGCCAGCAGTGAATCGGGCGGGGGGGCCTCAGATACGCAGTATTTT. This encodes CASSESGGGASDTQYF.

The chain couples TRBV10-1 to TRBJ2-5; no firm D call. With 1 base removed from V and 2 bases from J, the gap between germline ends came to 8 bases. The CDR3 has 14 amino acids. Germline lookup yields CDR1 WNHNN and CDR2 SYGVQD (reference sequence). The CDR3 sequence is CASSELAQQETQYF. In DNA form, the CDR3 reads TGCGCCAGCAGTGAGTTGGCACAGCAAGAGACCCAGTACTTC.

V gene TRBV27 combines with J gene TRBJ2-5; TRBD2 is a possible D gene (5 bases). The V end was cut by 6 bases, the J end by 2 bases, with 13 bases between. CDR1 MNHEY and CDR2 SMNVEV come from the germline V gene (reference sequence). The CDR3 is made up of 14 amino acids. CDR3 region: CASRMLAIQETQYF. In nucleotides, the CDR3 is TGTGCCAGCAGGATGTTAGCGATACAAGAGACCCAGTACTTC.

As DNA, the CDR3 is TGTGCCAGCAGTGAAAGGCCTCTAGCGGGGGAGACAGATACGCAGTATTTT. Protein: CASSERPLAGETDTQYF. This chain links TRBV2 with TRBJ2-3, with 10 bases identical to TRBD2. Trimming removed 2 bases from V and 3 bases from J; junction bases left unmatched: 8. This CDR3 is 17 amino acids long. The V gene's germline CDR1 is SNHLY and CDR2 FYNNEI.

V usage is TRBV6-5 and J usage is TRBJ2-3, with TRBD1 identical over 9 bases. Germline V gene lookup returns CDR1 MNHEY and CDR2 SVGAGI. This CDR3 is built from 15 residues. V was clipped by 6 bases and J by 4 bases; unmatched bases: 8. The CDR3 spells CASSPRDRVADTQYF. The CDR3 region has the DNA TGTGCCAGCAGCCCCAGGGACAGGGTTGCAGATACGCAGTATTTT.

The V call is TRBV23-1, the J call TRBJ2-7; 7 bases fit TRBD1. TRBV23-1 is known as an ORF, though its function is uncertain. The CDR3 is 13 residues long. V lost 9 bases, J lost 0 bases, and 5 bases stayed unmatched. This chain's CDR3 is CAREGQSSYEQYF. The CDR3 DNA reads as TGCGCCAGAGAGGGACAGAGCTCCTACGAGCAGTACTTC.

J is TRBJ2-1 and V is TRBV19; D uncertain. The CDR3 loop spans 11 amino acids. CDR1 is LNHDA, CDR2 SQIVND, per germline (reference sequence). V was cut by 5 bases and J by 4 bases, with 3 bases left in between. The CDR3 reads CASSLYNEQFF. The CDR3 DNA is TGTGCCAGTAGTCTTTACAATGAGCAGTTCTTC.

The gene calls are TRBV7-3 and TRBJ1-2, with 8 bases matching TRBD1. Per the germline V gene, CDR1 is SGHTA and CDR2 is FQGTGA. Losses at the gene ends were 4 bases for V and 6 bases for J; bases not matched to a gene: 10. The CDR3 is made up of 15 amino acids. The DNA of the CDR3 is TGTGCCAGCAGCTCCACAGGGGGGACGTCTAATGGCTACACCTTC. It is translated as CASSSTGGTSNGYTF.

The rearrangement joins TRBV19 to TRBJ2-7; 11 bases line up with TRBD1. Per germline, CDR1 LNHDA and CDR2 SQIVND (reference sequence). V dropped 7 bases and J dropped 6; count of bases not matched to a gene: 5. The CDR3 spans 13 residues. CDR3 nucleotide sequence: TGTGCCAGTACCGGGACAGGGGGAGCCGAGCAGTACTTC. This translates into CASTGTGGAEQYF.

CDR3 sequence: CSVLGLAGNYEQYF. The DNA of the CDR3 is TGCAGCGTTCTAGGACTAGCGGGGAATTACGAGCAGTACTTC. The V call is TRBV29-1, the J call TRBJ2-7; 12 nucleotides match TRBD2. The CDR3 has 14 residues. V dropped 5 bases and J dropped 4; count of bases not matched to a gene: 6. The germline V gene encodes CDR1 SQVTM and CDR2 ANQGSEA.

This clone was counted between two and nine times. The V gene is TRBV30, the J gene TRBJ1-1, with 7 bases aligning to TRBD1. V shed 4 bases, J shed 2 bases, and the junction held 4 bases outside the gene matches. The CDR3 runs 13 residues. CDR1 and CDR2 (germline): GTSNPN, SVGIG (reference sequence). In DNA form, the CDR3 reads TGTGCCTGGATTAACAGGGGAAACACTGAAGCTTTCTTT. Amino acid sequence: CAWINRGNTEAFF.

The gene calls are TRBV9 and TRBJ2-7; the match to TRBD1 covers 8 bases. Germline V gene sequence: CDR1 SGDLS, CDR2 YYNGEE. V shed 4 bases, J shed 0 bases, and the junction held 9 bases outside the gene matches. This CDR3 is 16 amino acids long. The CDR3 coding sequence is TGTGCCAGCAGCCACGACCGGACAGGGAGCTCCTACGAGCAGTACTTC. Amino acids: CASSHDRTGSSYEQYF.

The V call is TRBV4-3, the J call TRBJ1-1, with 10 bases identical to TRBD1. Germline CDR1 reads LGHNA; CDR2 reads YSLEER. Trimming removed 1 base from V and 4 bases from J; junction bases left unmatched: 0. The CDR3 sequence is 14 residues long. Here the CDR3 reads CASSQGDRGTEAFF. CDR3 DNA: TGCGCCAGCAGCCAAGGGGACAGGGGCACTGAAGCTTTCTTT.

This chain connects TRBV27 to TRBJ1-5; no definite D call. From germline, CDR1 is MNHEY and CDR2 SMNVEV (reference sequence). The CDR3 runs 14 residues. The germline V and J ends were trimmed by 2 bases and 7 bases, with 12 bases remaining between them. The chain's CDR3 is CASSLEGRLQPQHF. The CDR3 coding sequence is TGTGCCAGCAGTTTAGAGGGCAGACTCCAGCCCCAGCATTTT.

The chain employs TRBV5-6 and TRBJ2-3; maybe TRBD2 (5 bases). Between the trimmed V and J ends, which lost 5 bases and 4 bases, there was a span of 14 bases. The V gene's germline CDR1 is SGHDT and CDR2 YYEEEE. The length of the CDR3 is 14 residues. As DNA, the CDR3 is TGTGCCAGCAGTTTTAGAGGGCCCTCAGATACGCAGTATTTT. Its translation: CASSFRGPSDTQYF.

About this clone: A clone one base away is much larger, so this may be a read error. Other nucleotide sequences in the sample specify the same CDR3. The chain recombines TRBV6-1 with TRBJ1-2, with TRBD1 matching over 7 bases. Trimming at V came to 1 base and at J to 4 bases, leaving 3 bases not matched to a gene. Germline CDR1 and CDR2: MNHNS and SASEGT. The CDR3 length is 14 residues. CDR3 sequence reads: CASSEGTGGYGYTF. In DNA form, the CDR3 reads TGTGCCAGCAGTGAAGGGACAGGAGGCTATGGCTACACCTTC.

The chain recombines TRBV7-2 with TRBJ2-1; D may be TRBD1 (6 bases). Germline lookup yields CDR1 SGHTA and CDR2 FQGNSA. Trimming cost V 4 bases and J 10 bases, with 11 bases left between them. The CDR3 is made up of 12 amino acids. The CDR3 sequence is CASSSGTREQFF. CDR3 nucleotides: TGTGCCAGCAGCTCAGGGACACGCGAGCAGTTCTTC.